This T cell receptor (beta chain) was identified during a study of blood T cell repertoires in COVID-19. Study-level background: The analysed material was cDNA or gDNA that came from T cells, B-cell-depleted T cells, or PBMCs.

From germline, CDR1 is SGHVS and CDR2 FQNEAQ. The CDR3 has 14 residues. J gave up 8 bases and V 1 base, and 7 bases lay outside the gene matches. Per the original data handling: Reference gene primer amplification in the assay estimated nucleated cell counts. Produced via immunoSEQ multiplex PCR; TCRdb's table is partial and in-frame only. The V and J calls and clone size are taken from that table; D and trimming were inferred from the DNA. This table holds 150,000 to 200,000 clones, 89% found once. Participant ages covered about 18 to 100 years across 20 to 30 US areas. Input material: PBMCs or T cells enriched from blood (not recorded which). This TCR was recovered from a woman aged 18-29 years who had recovered from COVID-19. This chain uses TRBV7-8 with TRBJ1-2; 7 nucleotides match TRBD1. The CDR3 DNA is TGTGCCAGCAGCTTAGTAGGGGGCGGGGAAGGCTACACCTTC. Protein: CASSLVGGGEGYTF.